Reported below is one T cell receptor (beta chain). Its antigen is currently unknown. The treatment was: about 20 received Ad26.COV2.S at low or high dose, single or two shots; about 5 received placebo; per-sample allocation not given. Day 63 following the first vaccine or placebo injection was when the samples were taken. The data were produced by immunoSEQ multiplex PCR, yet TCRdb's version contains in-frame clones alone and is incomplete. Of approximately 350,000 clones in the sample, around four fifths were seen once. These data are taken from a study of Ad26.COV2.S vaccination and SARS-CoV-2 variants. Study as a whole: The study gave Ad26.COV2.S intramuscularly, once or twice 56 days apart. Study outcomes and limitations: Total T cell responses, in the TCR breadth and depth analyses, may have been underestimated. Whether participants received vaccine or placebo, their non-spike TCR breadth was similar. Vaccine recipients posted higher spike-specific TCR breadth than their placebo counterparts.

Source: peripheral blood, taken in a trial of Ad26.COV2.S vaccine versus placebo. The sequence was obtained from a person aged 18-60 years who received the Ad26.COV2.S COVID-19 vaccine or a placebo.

CDR3 in DNA: TGTGCCAGCAGACAGGGGTGGTACACTGAAGCTTTCTTT. Translated, it gives CASRQGWYTEAFF. The J gene is TRBJ1-1, the V gene TRBV6-5; 7 positions match TRBD1. CDR3 size: 13 residues. The trim removed 6 bases at V and 3 bases at J, leaving 4 bases unmatched. Germline CDR1 reads MNHEY; CDR2 reads SVGAGI.